What follows are 19 T cell receptor beta chains derived from one specimen sequenced in a study of OX40 agonist ivuxolimab in advanced cancers. TCRdb keeps only in-frame clones here, not all; method: immunoSEQ multiplex PCR. Among over 35,000 clones listed, approximately 90% were seen once. The sample consisted of CD4+ or CD8+ T cells sorted from blood, taken in a trial of the OX40 agonist ivuxolimab. The receptor set was obtained from an adult with an advanced solid tumor such as melanoma, head and neck, liver or kidney cancer.

The J gene is TRBJ1-1, the V gene TRBV19; D perhaps matches TRBD1 (6 bases). V lost 5 bases to trimming and J lost 0 bases, with 13 bases between them. The CDR3 has 15 amino acids. CDR1 is LNHDA and CDR2 is SQIVND in the germline V gene (reference sequence). The CDR3 reads CASSPQGWVNTEAFF. The CDR3 DNA reads as TGTGCCAGTAGTCCACAGGGTTGGGTGAACACTGAAGCTTTCTTT.

The chain uses TRBV2 and TRBJ2-1; 7 bases are shared with TRBD2. Germline V lookup: CDR1 SNHLY, CDR2 FYNNEI. V dropped 1 base and J dropped 7; count of bases not matched to a gene: 10. The CDR3 covers 16 residues. The CDR3 DNA sequence: TGTGCCAGCAGTGAAGGAGGGAGGGCCGCGGGAAATGAGCAGTTCTTC. Its translation is CASSEGGRAAGNEQFF. Using reference TRBV2 and TRBJ2-1 for the parts outside the CDR3, the full variable domain is EPEVTQTPSHQVTQMGQEVILRCVPISNHLYFYWYRQILGQKVEFLVSFYNNEISEKSEIFDDQFSVERPDGSNFTLKIRSTKLEDSAMYFCASSEGGRAAGNEQFFGPGTRLTVL.

In its sample, this clone was seen once. The genes are TRBV9 and TRBJ2-7; 8 bases match TRBD1. V shed 4 bases and J 2 bases; nucleotides not matched to a gene: 8. The CDR3 sequence is 15 residues long. The germline CDR1 and CDR2 sequences are SGDLS and YYNGEE. The CDR3 here is CASSLGAGGPYEQYF. CDR3 bases: TGTGCCAGCAGCCTCGGGGCAGGGGGCCCCTACGAGCAGTACTTC.

The V gene is TRBV4-1, the J gene TRBJ2-5; D is unresolved. CDR3 length equals 16 residues. Trimming took off 2 bases at V and 5 bases at J, with 18 bases between the two ends. The germline CDR1 and CDR2 sequences are MGHRA and YSYEKL. This CDR3 is CASSQHKTLGWETQYF. CDR3 in DNA: TGCGCCAGCAGCCAACATAAGACTTTAGGGTGGGAGACCCAGTACTTC.

The table lists this clone with a count of one. The V call is TRBV7-9, the J call TRBJ1-1; D is uncertain. The CDR3 extends over 13 amino acids. Germline CDR1 SEHNR, CDR2 FQNEAQ (reference sequence). The V and J ends lost 4 bases and 1 base respectively, with 7 bases between them. DNA of the CDR3: TGTGCCAGCAGCTCAGGCCAGAACACTGAAGCTTTCTTT. Protein: CASSSGQNTEAFF.

This clone is termed medium-sized. The J gene is TRBJ1-3, the V gene TRBV9; D remains ambiguous. Germline lookup yields CDR1 SGDLS and CDR2 YYNGEE. Trimming pared 1 base from V and 2 bases from J, leaving 7 bases between. The CDR3 runs to 14 residues. This CDR3 is CASSVREAGNTIYF. DNA for the CDR3: TGTGCCAGCAGCGTAAGGGAAGCTGGAAACACCATATATTTT.

The chain couples TRBV4-1 to TRBJ1-5; 7 nucleotides align to TRBD1. The germline gives CDR1 MGHRA, CDR2 YSYEKL. The CDR3 is made up of 14 amino acids. The ends lost 4 bases at V and 2 bases at J; junction bases unmatched: 2. CDR3 protein: CASSLQGGNQPQHF. CDR3 DNA sequence: TGCGCCAGCAGCCTTCAGGGGGGCAATCAGCCCCAGCATTTT.

This clone has only one observation. The chain carries TRBV6-1 and TRBJ2-1; 8 bases are shared with TRBD2. The germline V gene encodes CDR1 MNHNS and CDR2 SASEGT. Unmatched junction bases numbered 7, after V lost 3 bases and J lost 3 bases. CDR3 length equals 16 residues. Written as DNA, the CDR3 is TGTGCCAGCAGTGAGACTAGCGTTCTCTTCTACAATGAGCAGTTCTTC. Translated, it gives CASSETSVLFYNEQFF.

This clone was observed a handful of times. The chain combines TRBV4-1 with TRBJ2-1; the D is unclear. The germline V gene has CDR1 MGHRA and CDR2 YSYEKL. This CDR3 is built from 14 residues. V was cut by 1 base and J by 12 bases, with 16 bases left in between. The CDR3 spells CASSQVSRYQTQFF. The CDR3 DNA sequence: TGCGCCAGCAGCCAAGTGAGCAGGTATCAAACGCAGTTCTTC.

The rearrangement links TRBV6-6 to TRBJ2-3; 8 nucleotides align to TRBD2. Trimming took 0 bases from V and 9 from J; bases not matched to a gene: 8. Germline V gene sequence: CDR1 MNHNY, CDR2 SVGAGI (reference sequence). This CDR3 is 15 amino acids long. DNA of the CDR3: TGTGCCAGCAGTTACTCGCGGGAGGCAGAGCCAACGCAGTATTTT. The encoded protein is CASSYSREAEPTQYF.

The V gene is TRBV6-1, the J gene TRBJ1-5; perhaps TRBD1 as D (5 bases). CDR1 MNHNS and CDR2 SASEGT come from the germline V gene. The germline V and J ends were trimmed by 7 bases and 7 bases, with 20 bases remaining between them. The CDR3 extends over 15 amino acids. CDR3 sequence: CASTLSGTQRQPQHF. DNA for the CDR3: TGTGCCAGCACCCTCTCCGGGACCCAACGCCAGCCCCAGCATTTT.

The V call is TRBV19, the J call TRBJ1-4; 9 bases match TRBD1. With V trimmed by 6 bases and J by 6 bases, 8 bases remained unmatched. The CDR3 contains 15 residues. CDR1 LNHDA and CDR2 SQIVND come from the germline V gene (reference sequence). CDR3: CASSDPDRGDEKLFF. The CDR3, as DNA: TGTGCCAGTAGCGACCCGGACAGGGGAGATGAAAAACTGTTTTTT.

The J gene is TRBJ2-1, the V gene TRBV4-3; maybe TRBD2 (5 bases). CDR3 length: 17 amino acids. Germline V gene sequence: CDR1 LGHNA, CDR2 YSLEER. V lost 0 bases and J 2 bases, leaving 14 bases between the germline ends. The CDR3 is CASSQDLGGLTYNEQFF. Here the CDR3 DNA reads TGCGCCAGCAGCCAAGATCTAGGAGGACTCACCTACAATGAGCAGTTCTTC.

The V and J genes are TRBV2 and TRBJ1-2; 7 bases are shared with TRBD1. This CDR3 comprises 14 residues. Trimming removed 4 bases from V and 5 bases from J; junction bases left unmatched: 7. Germline CDR1 is SNHLY and CDR2 is FYNNEI. Here the CDR3 DNA reads TGTGCCAGCAGTGGACAGGGAAGCCGATATGGCTACACCTTC. Translated, it gives CASSGQGSRYGYTF.

The chain combines TRBV30 with TRBJ2-5; D unclear. This CDR3 has 13 amino acids. Germline V gene sequence: CDR1 GTSNPN, CDR2 SVGIG (reference sequence). Trimming shortened V by 3 bases and J by 1 base, and 9 bases separated the two germline ends. CDR3 amino acids: CAWRSSGQETQYF. The CDR3 nucleotides read TGTGCCTGGAGGTCTTCCGGCCAAGAGACCCAGTACTTC.

The CDR3 protein is CASSPGQGYGYTF. The CDR3 DNA reads as TGTGCCAGCAGCCCGGGACAGGGATATGGCTACACCTTC. This chain joins TRBV28 and TRBJ1-2; 9 bases align to TRBD1. The germline CDR1 and CDR2 sequences are MDHEN and SYDVKM. This CDR3 region has 13 residues. V was pared by 6 bases and J by 5 bases, with 4 bases of the junction left unmatched.

This clone showed up just once. V gene TRBV19 combines with J gene TRBJ2-7, with D possibly matching TRBD1 (6 bases). V was trimmed by 6 bases and J by 2 bases, leaving 14 bases between them. There are 14 residues in the CDR3. The germline CDR1 and CDR2 sequences are LNHDA and SQIVND (reference sequence). CDR3 residues: CASRPPGTTYEQYF. The CDR3 DNA is TGTGCCAGTAGGCCTCCGGGGACAACCTACGAGCAGTACTTC.

The chain uses TRBV9 and TRBJ2-2, with D maybe TRBD2 (6 bases). This CDR3 spans 16 amino acids. CDR1 is SGDLS, CDR2 YYNGEE, per germline. V shed 4 bases and J shed 2 bases, with 15 bases lying between them. The CDR3 bases are TGTGCCAGCAGCCAGGCGGGGCAAGTTAACACCGGGGAGCTGTTTTTT. It encodes CASSQAGQVNTGELFF.

CDR3 loop: CASSPTGNPPTRQYF. The CDR3 bases are TGTGCCAGCAGTCCAACAGGGAACCCTCCTACGAGACAGTACTTC. The V and J genes are TRBV6-5 and TRBJ2-7, with D perhaps matching TRBD1 (6 bases). The CDR3 covers 15 residues. CDR1 and CDR2 (germline): MNHEY, SVGAGI. V lost 5 bases and J lost 10, with 24 bases in between.